The 10 T cell receptor beta chains below all came from one sample that was sequenced in a study of metastatic and nonmetastatic thyroid tumors. Via MiXCR, TCRdb re-called the PCR reads. This table holds tens of thousands of clones, roughly 15% found once. Not a single patient had been given any form of treatment at any point before undergoing thyroid surgery. The material sequenced was tumor tissue. The receptor source for this set is a female donor with papillary thyroid cancer or a benign thyroid nodule (not recorded which). Some clones in this sample may be carry-over from other donors' samples.

The chain is built from TRBV5-1 and TRBJ2-7; either TRBD1 or TRBD2 may fit D (5 bases each). The germline V and J ends were trimmed by 1 base and 6 bases, with 17 bases remaining between them. Germline assignment: CDR1 SGHRS and CDR2 YFSETQ. This CDR3 region has 15 residues. The CDR3 spells CASSLYGASLSEQYF. CDR3 in DNA: TGCGCCAGCAGCTTGTACGGGGCCTCGCTCTCCGAGCAGTACTTC.

For this clone: This likely comes from a read error, as the CDR3 has no conserved phenylalanine or tryptophan at its end. The DNA is left out, because the CDR3 cannot be placed on it with certainty; the CDR3 is given as TCRdb lists it. This chain's CDR3 is CSARDSGGDL. The rearrangement uses TRBV20-1 and TRBJ2-3; TRBD2 is the table's D call and was not checked against the DNA. The CDR3 numbers 10 amino acids, ends counted. The V gene's germline CDR1 is DFQATT and CDR2 SNEGSKA (reference sequence).

This clone showed up many times. The V call is TRBV6-1, the J call TRBJ1-5; D unresolved. In germline, CDR1 is MNHNS, CDR2 SASEGT. With 0 bases removed from V and 4 bases from J, the gap between germline ends came to 4 bases. This CDR3 comprises 13 residues. The CDR3 coding sequence is TGTGCCAGCAGTGAAGCTAGAAATCAGCCCCAGCATTTT. Its translation is CASSEARNQPQHF.

This clone was counted many times. V and J are TRBV19 and TRBJ2-1; TRBD2 matches 10 bases. Trimming removed 1 base from V and 10 bases from J; junction bases left unmatched: 4. CDR1 and CDR2 from the germline V gene are LNHDA and SQIVND (reference sequence). The CDR3 length is 14 residues. Written as DNA, the CDR3 is TGTGCCAGTAGTATAGGGGCACTAGCGGGAGAGCAGTTCTTC. Its protein is CASSIGALAGEQFF. The full variable domain, completed using reference TRBV19 and TRBJ2-1, is DGGITQSPKYLFRKEGQNVTLSCEQNLNHDAMYWYRQDPGQGLRLIYYSQIVNDFQKGDIAEGYSVSREKKESFPLTVTSAQKNPTAFYLCASSIGALAGEQFFGPGTRLTVL.

This clone was recorded at least ten times. V is TRBV29-1 and J is TRBJ2-5; D perhaps matches TRBD1 (6 bases). There are 16 residues in the CDR3. The germline gives CDR1 SQVTM, CDR2 ANQGSEA. Trimming took 1 base from V and 0 from J, leaving 15 bases between them. CDR3 amino acids: CSVEGEDRRYQETQYF. The CDR3, as DNA: TGCAGCGTTGAAGGGGAAGACAGGCGCTACCAAGAGACCCAGTACTTC.

Note on this clone: One junction end does not reproduce the germline sequence, and a read error may be involved. The chain uses TRBV12-3 or TRBV12-4 and TRBJ1-1; D is ambiguous. There are 13 residues in the CDR3. CDR3 residues: CSSSLKVNTEAFF. CDR3 bases: TGTTCCAGCAGTTTAAAGGTGAACACTGAAGCTTTCTTT.

This clone was detected many times. The J gene is TRBJ2-3, the V gene TRBV25-1, with 7 bases aligning to TRBD2. The CDR3 is made up of 14 amino acids. Germline V CDR1 and CDR2: MGHDK, SYGVNS. J was trimmed by 5 bases and V by 3 bases; bases with no gene match: 5. CDR3 residues: CASSEGGFLDTQYF. CDR3 nucleotides: TGTGCCAGCAGTGAGGGGGGGTTTTTAGATACGCAGTATTTT.

This clone has a count of ten or more. This chain links TRBV18 with TRBJ2-3, with D unresolved. V was pared by 3 bases and J by 2 bases, with 9 bases between. The CDR3 has 14 amino acids. Germline CDR1 reads KGHSH; CDR2 reads LQKENI. The CDR3 region has the DNA TGTGCCAGCTCACCGAACCGCACCACAGATACGCAGTATTTT. Its translation: CASSPNRTTDTQYF.

This clone appeared many times. The chain couples TRBV6-1 to TRBJ1-3; possibly TRBD1 for D (5 bases). Germline V lookup: CDR1 MNHNS, CDR2 SASEGT. V lost 6 bases to trimming and J lost 3 bases, with 15 bases between them. The length of the CDR3 is 15 residues. In nucleotides, the CDR3 is TGTGCCAGCAGCGGAGGGGAATTTGGTGGAAACACCATATATTTT. The encoded protein is CASSGGEFGGNTIYF.

This clone was seen repeatedly, ten times or more. The V call is TRBV28, the J call TRBJ1-5, with 8 bases that match TRBD1. Germline CDR1 is MDHEN and CDR2 is SYDVKM. The CDR3 length is 15 residues. Trimming removed 7 bases from V and 3 bases from J; junction bases left unmatched: 8. The DNA of the CDR3 is TGTGCCAGCACCTCGACAGGGGCCATCAATCAGCCCCAGCATTTT. Its translation: CASTSTGAINQPQHF.